This T cell receptor (beta chain) was observed in a study of CD8+ T cells in alopecia areata. Study context: Severity of treated patients was scored by affected scalp percentage. Findings and limits, study-wide: An increase in clonality over normal scalp was evident in lesional scalp, especially alopecia totalis/universalis. Scalp sample data also include resident alphabeta T cells from normal skin.

Documented treatment: oral pan-JAK inhibitor, 5-10 mg twice daily. Germline CDR1 reads SQVTM; CDR2 reads ANQGSEA. This CDR3 contains 10 residues. With 5 bases removed from V and 7 bases from J, the gap between germline ends came to 8 bases. In regard to this clone: Its cognate antigen is unknown.

Investigators isolated RNA and reverse transcribed it into cDNA to act as the sequencing template. TCRdb's copy holds only in-frame clones and misses some; the assay was immunoSEQ multiplex PCR. The data show 130,000 or so clones, 61% seen once. This receptor was taken from a human donor with alopecia areata. Material: CD4+ T cells sorted from blood, obtained at week 4, from a patient treated with tofacitinib. V gene TRBV29-1 combines with J gene TRBJ1-2, with D perhaps TRBD1 (5 bases). The chain's CDR3 is CSVWGSGYTF. The CDR3 coding sequence is TGCAGCGTTTGGGGGTCTGGCTACACCTTC.